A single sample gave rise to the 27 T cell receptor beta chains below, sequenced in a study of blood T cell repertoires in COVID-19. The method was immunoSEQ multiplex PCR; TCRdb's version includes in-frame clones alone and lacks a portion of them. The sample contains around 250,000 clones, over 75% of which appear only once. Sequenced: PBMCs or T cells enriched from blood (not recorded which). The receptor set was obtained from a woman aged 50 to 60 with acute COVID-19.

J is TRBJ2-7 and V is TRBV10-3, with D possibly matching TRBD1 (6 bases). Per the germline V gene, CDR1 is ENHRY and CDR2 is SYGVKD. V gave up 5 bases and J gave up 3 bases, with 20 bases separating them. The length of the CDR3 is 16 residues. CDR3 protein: CAISRTVLGTNYEQYF. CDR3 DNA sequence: TGTGCCATCAGTCGAACGGTCCTGGGGACAAACTACGAGCAGTACTTC.

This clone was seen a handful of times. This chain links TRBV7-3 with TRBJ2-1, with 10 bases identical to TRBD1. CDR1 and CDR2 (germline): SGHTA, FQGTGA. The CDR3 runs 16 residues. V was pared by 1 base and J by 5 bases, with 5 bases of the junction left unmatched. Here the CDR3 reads CASSLNMGQGNNEQFF. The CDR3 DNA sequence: TGTGCCAGCAGCTTAAATATGGGACAGGGGAACAATGAGCAGTTCTTC.

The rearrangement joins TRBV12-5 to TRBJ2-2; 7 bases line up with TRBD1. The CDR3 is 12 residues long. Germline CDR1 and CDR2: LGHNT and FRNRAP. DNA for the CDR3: TGTGTGGGACAGCCCGACACCGGGGAGCTGTTTTTT. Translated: CVGQPDTGELFF.

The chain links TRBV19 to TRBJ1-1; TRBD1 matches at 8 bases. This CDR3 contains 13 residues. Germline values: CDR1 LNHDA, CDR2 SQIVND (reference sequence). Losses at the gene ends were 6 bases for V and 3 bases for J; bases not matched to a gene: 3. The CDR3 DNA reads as TGTGCCAGTAGGCTACAGGGGGACACTGAAGCTTTCTTT. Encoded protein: CASRLQGDTEAFF.

This chain's CDR3 is CASNGQVQETQYF. For the CDR3, the DNA is TGTGCCAGCAACGGACAGGTGCAAGAGACCCAGTACTTC. This chain uses TRBV2 with TRBJ2-5, with 7 positions matching TRBD1. The V and J ends lost 7 bases and 2 bases, in that order; junction bases with no gene match: 4. The CDR3 has 13 residues. The germline V gene has CDR1 SNHLY and CDR2 FYNNEI.

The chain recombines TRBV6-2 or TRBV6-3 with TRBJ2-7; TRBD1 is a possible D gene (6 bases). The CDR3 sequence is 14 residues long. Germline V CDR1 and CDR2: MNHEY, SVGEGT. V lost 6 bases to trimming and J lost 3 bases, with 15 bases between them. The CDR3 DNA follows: TGTGCCAGCAGCCCCTTGGACAGCGACTACGAGCAGTACTTC. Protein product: CASSPLDSDYEQYF.

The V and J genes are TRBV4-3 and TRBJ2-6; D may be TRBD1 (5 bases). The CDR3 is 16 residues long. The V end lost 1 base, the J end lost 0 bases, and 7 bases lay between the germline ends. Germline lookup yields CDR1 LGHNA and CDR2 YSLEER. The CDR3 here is CASSQGTPSGANVLTF. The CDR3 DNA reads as TGCGCCAGCAGCCAAGGGACACCCTCTGGGGCCAACGTCCTGACTTTC.

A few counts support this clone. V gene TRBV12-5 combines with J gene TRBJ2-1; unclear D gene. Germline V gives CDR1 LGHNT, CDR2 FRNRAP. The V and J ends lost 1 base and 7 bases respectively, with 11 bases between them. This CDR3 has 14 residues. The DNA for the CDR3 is TGTGCTAGTGGTTTGGGTCCAAGTAGAAATGAGCAGTTCTTC. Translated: CASGLGPSRNEQFF.

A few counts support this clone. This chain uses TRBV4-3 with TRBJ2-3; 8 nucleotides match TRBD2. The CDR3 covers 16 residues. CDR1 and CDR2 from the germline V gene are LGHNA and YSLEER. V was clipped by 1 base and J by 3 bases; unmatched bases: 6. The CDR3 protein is CASSQGLAGKTDTQYF. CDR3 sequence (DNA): TGCGCCAGCAGCCAAGGGCTAGCGGGCAAAACAGATACGCAGTATTTT.

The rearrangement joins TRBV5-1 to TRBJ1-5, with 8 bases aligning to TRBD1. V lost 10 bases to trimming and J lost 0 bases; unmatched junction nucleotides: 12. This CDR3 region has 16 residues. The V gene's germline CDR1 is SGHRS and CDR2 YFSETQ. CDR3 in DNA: TGCGCCGCCGGGCCCACAGGGGGATATAGCAATCAGCCCCAGCATTTT. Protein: CAAGPTGGYSNQPQHF.

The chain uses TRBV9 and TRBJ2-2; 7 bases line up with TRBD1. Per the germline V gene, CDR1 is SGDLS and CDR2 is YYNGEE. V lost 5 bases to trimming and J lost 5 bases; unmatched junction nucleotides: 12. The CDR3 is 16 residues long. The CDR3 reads CASREKRQGVTGELFF. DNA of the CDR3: TGTGCCAGCAGAGAAAAGCGACAGGGTGTAACCGGGGAGCTGTTTTTT.

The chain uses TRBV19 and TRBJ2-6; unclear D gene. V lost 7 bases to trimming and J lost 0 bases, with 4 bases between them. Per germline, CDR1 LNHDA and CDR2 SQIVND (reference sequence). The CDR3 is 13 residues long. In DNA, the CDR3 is TGTGCCAGTACCCACTCTGGGGCCAACGTCCTGACTTTC. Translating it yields CASTHSGANVLTF.

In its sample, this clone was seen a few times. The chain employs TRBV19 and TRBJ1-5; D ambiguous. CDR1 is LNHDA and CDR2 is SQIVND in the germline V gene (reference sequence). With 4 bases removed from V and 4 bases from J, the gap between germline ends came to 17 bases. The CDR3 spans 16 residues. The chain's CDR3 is CASSTRPGGINQPQHF. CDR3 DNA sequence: TGTGCCAGTAGTACACGACCGGGAGGAATTAATCAGCCCCAGCATTTT. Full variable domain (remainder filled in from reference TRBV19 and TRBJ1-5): DGGITQSPKYLFRKEGQNVTLSCEQNLNHDAMYWYRQDPGQGLRLIYYSQIVNDFQKGDIAEGYSVSREKKESFPLTVTSAQKNPTAFYLCASSTRPGGINQPQHFGDGTRLSIL.

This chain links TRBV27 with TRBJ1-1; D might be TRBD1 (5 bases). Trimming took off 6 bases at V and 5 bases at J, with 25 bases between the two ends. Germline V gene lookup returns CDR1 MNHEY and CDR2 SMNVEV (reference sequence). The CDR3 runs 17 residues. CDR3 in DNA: TGTGCCAGCAGCTTTTATTATGGGGGGGTTAAAAAGACTGAAGCTTTCTTT. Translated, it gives CASSFYYGGVKKTEAFF.

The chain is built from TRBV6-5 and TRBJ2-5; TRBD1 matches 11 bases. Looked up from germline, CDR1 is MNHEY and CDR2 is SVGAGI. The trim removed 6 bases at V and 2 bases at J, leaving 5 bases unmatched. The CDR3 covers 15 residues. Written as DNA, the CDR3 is TGTGCCAGCAGCCGGACAGGGGGCTTACAAGAGACCCAGTACTTC. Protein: CASSRTGGLQETQYF.

Here the CDR3 reads CASSPEWFTPTDTQYF. The CDR3 DNA reads TGCGCCAGCAGCCCGGAGTGGTTTACCCCCACAGATACGCAGTATTTT. The rearrangement uses TRBV5-1 and TRBJ2-3; D gene unclear. The length of the CDR3 is 16 residues. Trimming took off 4 bases at V and 2 bases at J, with 17 bases between the two ends. Germline V CDR1 and CDR2: SGHRS, YFSETQ. Together with reference TRBV5-1 and TRBJ2-3, the CDR3 gives the full variable domain: KAGVTQTPRYLIKTRGQQVTLSCSPISGHRSVSWYQQTPGQGLQFLFEYFSETQRNKGNFPGRFSGRQFSNSRSEMNVSTLELGDSALYLCASSPEWFTPTDTQYFGPGTRLTVL.

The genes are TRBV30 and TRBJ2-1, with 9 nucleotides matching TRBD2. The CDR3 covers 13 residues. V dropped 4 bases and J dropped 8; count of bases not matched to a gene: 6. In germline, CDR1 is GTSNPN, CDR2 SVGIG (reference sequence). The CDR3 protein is CAWTGSGGHEQFF. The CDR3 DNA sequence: TGTGCCTGGACCGGTAGCGGGGGCCATGAGCAGTTCTTC.

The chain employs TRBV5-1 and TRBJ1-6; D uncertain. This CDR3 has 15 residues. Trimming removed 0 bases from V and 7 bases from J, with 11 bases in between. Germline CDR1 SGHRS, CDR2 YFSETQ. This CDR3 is CASSLDAGGNSPLHF. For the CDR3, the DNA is TGCGCCAGCAGCTTGGACGCGGGAGGGAATTCACCCCTCCACTTT.

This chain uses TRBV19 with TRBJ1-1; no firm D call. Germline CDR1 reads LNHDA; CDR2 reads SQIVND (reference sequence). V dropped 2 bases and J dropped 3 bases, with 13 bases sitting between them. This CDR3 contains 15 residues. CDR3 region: CASSIRRREYTEAFF. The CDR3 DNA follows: TGTGCCAGTAGTATAAGGAGGAGAGAGTACACTGAAGCTTTCTTT.

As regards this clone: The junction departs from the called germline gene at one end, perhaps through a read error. CDR3 amino acids: CASSGTGDMQPQLF. DNA for the CDR3: TGTGCCAGCTCAGGCACAGGGGATATGCAGCCCCAGCTTTTT. This sequence joins TRBV18 and TRBJ1-5; TRBD1 matches 7 bases. Germline CDR1 and CDR2: KGHSH and LQKENI. The length of the CDR3 is 14 residues.

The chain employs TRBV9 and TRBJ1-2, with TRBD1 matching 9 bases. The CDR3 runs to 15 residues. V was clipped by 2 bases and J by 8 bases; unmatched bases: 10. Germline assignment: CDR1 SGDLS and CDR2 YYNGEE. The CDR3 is CASSVFSGTGFGYTF. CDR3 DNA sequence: TGTGCCAGCAGCGTTTTTTCCGGGACAGGGTTCGGCTACACCTTC.

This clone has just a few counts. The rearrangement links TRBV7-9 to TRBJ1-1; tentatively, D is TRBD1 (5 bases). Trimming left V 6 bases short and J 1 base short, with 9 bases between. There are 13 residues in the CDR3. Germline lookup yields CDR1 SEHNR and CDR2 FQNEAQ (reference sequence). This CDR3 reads CASRPDRNTEAFF. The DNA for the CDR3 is TGTGCCAGCAGGCCCGACAGGAACACTGAAGCTTTCTTT.

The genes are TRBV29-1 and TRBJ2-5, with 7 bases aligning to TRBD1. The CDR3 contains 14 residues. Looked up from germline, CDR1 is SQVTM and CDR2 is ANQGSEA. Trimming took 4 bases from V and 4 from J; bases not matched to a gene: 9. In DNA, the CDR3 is TGCAGCGTTGGTCCTACAGGGGTTCCAGAGACCCAGTACTTC. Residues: CSVGPTGVPETQYF.

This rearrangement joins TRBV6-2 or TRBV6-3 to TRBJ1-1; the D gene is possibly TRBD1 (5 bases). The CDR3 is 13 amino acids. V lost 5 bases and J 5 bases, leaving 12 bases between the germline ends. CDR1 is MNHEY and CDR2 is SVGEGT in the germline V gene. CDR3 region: CASSGGMWTEAFF. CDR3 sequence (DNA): TGTGCCAGCAGTGGGGGGATGTGGACTGAAGCTTTCTTT.

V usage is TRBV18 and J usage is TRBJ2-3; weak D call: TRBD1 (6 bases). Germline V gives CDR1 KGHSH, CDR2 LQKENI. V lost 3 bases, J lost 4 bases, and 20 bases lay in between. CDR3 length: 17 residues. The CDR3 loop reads CASSPGGRTASADTQYF. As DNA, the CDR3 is TGTGCCAGCTCACCGGGCGGACGGACAGCAAGCGCAGATACGCAGTATTTT.

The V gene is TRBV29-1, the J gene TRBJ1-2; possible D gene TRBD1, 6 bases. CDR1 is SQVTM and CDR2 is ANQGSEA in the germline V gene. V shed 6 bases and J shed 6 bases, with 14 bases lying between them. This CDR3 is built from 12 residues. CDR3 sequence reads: CSVETGSDGYTF. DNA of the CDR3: TGCAGCGTAGAAACAGGGAGCGATGGCTACACCTTC.

CDR3 coding DNA: TGTGCCAGCAGCTTGGGCAGGGAAGCTTTCTTT. Translated: CASSLGREAFF. The V call is TRBV5-4, the J call TRBJ1-1; D is uncertain. Germline V lookup: CDR1 SGHNT, CDR2 YYREEE (reference sequence). This CDR3 has 11 amino acids. The germline V and J ends were trimmed by 0 bases and 8 bases, with 5 bases remaining between them.